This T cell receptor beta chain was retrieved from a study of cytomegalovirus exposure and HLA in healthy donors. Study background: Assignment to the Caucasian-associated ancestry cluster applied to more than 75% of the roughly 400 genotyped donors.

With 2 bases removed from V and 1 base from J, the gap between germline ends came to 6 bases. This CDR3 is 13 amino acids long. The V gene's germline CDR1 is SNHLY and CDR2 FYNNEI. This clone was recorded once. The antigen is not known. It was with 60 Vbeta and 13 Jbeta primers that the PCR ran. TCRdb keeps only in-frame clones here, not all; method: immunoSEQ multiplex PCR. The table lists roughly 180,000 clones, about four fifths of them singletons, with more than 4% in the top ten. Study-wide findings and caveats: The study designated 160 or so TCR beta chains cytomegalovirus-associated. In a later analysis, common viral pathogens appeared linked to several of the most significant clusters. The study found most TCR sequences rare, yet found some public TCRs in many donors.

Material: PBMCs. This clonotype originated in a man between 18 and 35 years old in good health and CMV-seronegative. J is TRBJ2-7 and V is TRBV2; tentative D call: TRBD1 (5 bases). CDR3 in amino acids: CASSEYRSYEQYF. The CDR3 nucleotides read TGTGCCAGCAGTGAATACAGGTCCTACGAGCAGTACTTC.